Each of the 21 T cell receptor beta chains below was sequenced from the same sample in a study of blood T cell repertoires in COVID-19. Generated by immunoSEQ multiplex PCR, the TCRdb table keeps only in-frame clones and is missing some. The sample lists 300,000 to 400,000 clones, around nine tenths occurring once. Input material: PBMCs or T cells enriched from blood (not recorded which). These receptor sequences come from a man aged 25 to 45 who had recovered from COVID-19.

This chain uses TRBV27 with TRBJ1-2, with D hard to call. CDR1 and CDR2 (germline): MNHEY, SMNVEV (reference sequence). This CDR3 is 13 amino acids long. The V gene lost 2 bases and the J gene lost 4 bases, with 8 bases spanning the gap. The CDR3 loop is CASSLSVSYGYTF. In nucleotides, the CDR3 is TGTGCCAGCAGTTTAAGCGTGTCCTATGGCTACACCTTC.

The chain has TRBV19 and TRBJ2-3, with 8 positions matching TRBD2. CDR3 length equals 15 residues. The junction had 5 bases not matched to a gene; V was cut back by 2 bases and J by 4 bases. Germline values: CDR1 LNHDA, CDR2 SQIVND (reference sequence). CDR3 residues: CASSIRGLDPDTQYF. The CDR3 bases are TGTGCCAGTAGTATACGGGGACTAGACCCAGATACGCAGTATTTT. Filled out from reference TRBV19 and TRBJ2-3, the complete variable domain reads DGGITQSPKYLFRKEGQNVTLSCEQNLNHDAMYWYRQDPGQGLRLIYYSQIVNDFQKGDIAEGYSVSREKKESFPLTVTSAQKNPTAFYLCASSIRGLDPDTQYFGPGTRLTVL.

The genes are TRBV2 and TRBJ1-6; D gene unclear. The CDR3 length is 15 residues. The germline gives CDR1 SNHLY, CDR2 FYNNEI. The V and J ends lost 5 bases and 7 bases respectively, with 15 bases between them. CDR3 loop: CASSFSGTKNSPLHF. CDR3 in DNA: TGTGCCAGCAGTTTTTCCGGAACTAAAAATTCACCCCTCCACTTT.

This chain joins TRBV13 and TRBJ1-2, with a possible D match to TRBD1 (6 bases). The CDR3 length is 15 residues. CDR1 and CDR2 from the germline V gene are PRHDT and FYEKMQ (reference sequence). V dropped 5 bases and J dropped 0 bases, with 13 bases sitting between them. The CDR3: CASSPYRVTNYGYTF. DNA of the CDR3: TGTGCCAGCAGCCCGTACAGGGTTACTAACTATGGCTACACCTTC.

This rearrangement joins TRBV2 to TRBJ2-3, with TRBD2 matching over 11 bases. Germline CDR1 is SNHLY and CDR2 is FYNNEI. With 7 bases clipped from V and 1 base from J, the junction kept 7 bases outside the gene matches. The CDR3 is 16 amino acids. The CDR3 region is CASNLEGLAGTDTQYF. The CDR3 nucleotides read TGTGCCAGCAATCTCGAGGGACTAGCGGGCACAGATACGCAGTATTTT.

This clone showed up just once. The chain joins TRBV5-1 to TRBJ1-1; D perhaps matches TRBD1 (6 bases). The CDR3 loop spans 14 amino acids. CDR1 and CDR2 from the germline V gene are SGHRS and YFSETQ. V gave up 3 bases and J gave up 1 base, with 10 bases separating them. The CDR3 reads CASSSRQANTEAFF. In DNA form, the CDR3 reads TGCGCCAGCAGCTCCCGACAGGCGAACACTGAAGCTTTCTTT.

The V gene is TRBV4-1, the J gene TRBJ1-2, with 11 bases matching TRBD1. The CDR3 sequence is 17 residues long. The ends lost 0 bases at V and 8 bases at J; junction bases unmatched: 11. The germline CDR1 and CDR2 sequences are MGHRA and YSYEKL. CDR3 loop: CASSQEPRTGGLGGYTF. In DNA, the CDR3 is TGCGCCAGCAGCCAAGAACCCCGGACAGGGGGCTTGGGGGGCTACACCTTC.

The chain links TRBV15 to TRBJ2-3; D is possibly TRBD1 (6 bases). The CDR3 has 16 amino acids. Germline lookup yields CDR1 LNHNV and CDR2 YYDKDF (reference sequence). The germline V and J ends were trimmed by 0 bases and 1 base, with 11 bases remaining between them. DNA for the CDR3: TGTGCCACCAGCAGAGATAGGGGGAAGGGCACAGATACGCAGTATTTT. Translated: CATSRDRGKGTDTQYF.

The V call is TRBV13, the J call TRBJ2-1, with 7 bases matching TRBD2. This CDR3 has 14 amino acids. The germline gives CDR1 PRHDT, CDR2 FYEKMQ (reference sequence). J gave up 5 bases and V 0 bases, and 1 base lay outside the gene matches. This CDR3 is CASSLGLADNEQFF. As DNA, the CDR3 is TGTGCCAGCAGCTTAGGGCTAGCGGACAATGAGCAGTTCTTC.

This sequence joins TRBV6-6 and TRBJ1-1; tentative D call: TRBD1 (5 bases). The CDR3 is 16 residues long. Germline assignment: CDR1 MNHNY and CDR2 SVGAGI (reference sequence). Trimming cost V 6 bases and J 5 bases, with 22 bases left between them. The CDR3 region is CASSPLGRGGRTEAFF. CDR3 nucleotides: TGTGCCAGCAGCCCCCTTGGAAGGGGAGGTCGGACTGAAGCTTTCTTT.

This rearrangement joins TRBV10-3 to TRBJ2-5; D might be TRBD2 (7 bases). This CDR3 is 13 amino acids long. V lost 9 bases, J lost 3 bases, and 14 bases lay in between. The germline CDR1 and CDR2 sequences are ENHRY and SYGVKD. This CDR3 is CAIGGAEKETQYF. Here the CDR3 DNA reads TGTGCCATAGGGGGGGCCGAGAAAGAGACCCAGTACTTC.

The chain uses TRBV2 and TRBJ2-3, with a possible D match to TRBD1 (5 bases). Germline CDR1 reads SNHLY; CDR2 reads FYNNEI. V was trimmed by 6 bases and J by 5 bases, leaving 6 bases between them. The CDR3 contains 11 residues. The CDR3 sequence: CASRGVDTQYF. CDR3 nucleotides: TGTGCCAGCAGAGGGGTAGATACGCAGTATTTT.

The chain uses TRBV6-2 or TRBV6-3 and TRBJ2-1; 14 bases are shared with TRBD2. Germline CDR1 and CDR2: MNHEY and SVGEGT. After removal of 6 bases from V and 5 bases from J, the junction contained 3 bases not matched to a gene. The CDR3 runs to 15 residues. The CDR3 coding sequence is TGTGCCAGCAGCCGGACTAGCGGGGGGAACAATGAGCAGTTCTTC. Its protein product is CASSRTSGGNNEQFF.

This clone was seen once. The J gene is TRBJ2-5, the V gene TRBV9, with D tentatively TRBD1 (5 bases). Germline CDR1 SGDLS, CDR2 YYNGEE. This CDR3 comprises 13 residues. V was trimmed by 3 bases and J by 1 base, leaving 7 bases between them. The CDR3 nucleotides read TGTGCCAGCAGCGCTGACAGCCAAGAGACCCAGTACTTC. It yields the protein CASSADSQETQYF.

This chain links TRBV6-5 with TRBJ2-7; TRBD2 matches at 8 bases. In germline, CDR1 is MNHEY, CDR2 SVGAGI. The CDR3 totals 13 residues. J lost 4 bases, V lost 5 bases, and 4 bases had no gene match. For the CDR3, the DNA is TGTGCCAGCAGTCGGACTAGCATGTACGAGCAGTACTTC. This gives the protein CASSRTSMYEQYF.

V and J are TRBV29-1 and TRBJ1-1; weak D call: TRBD1 (6 bases). Germline CDR1 is SQVTM and CDR2 is ANQGSEA. Trimming left V 4 bases short and J 6 bases short, with 12 bases between. CDR3 length equals 12 residues. This CDR3 is CSVVRGAAEAFF. CDR3 coding DNA: TGCAGCGTTGTCAGGGGCGCGGCTGAAGCTTTCTTT.

The rearrangement uses TRBV27 and TRBJ1-2; D possibly corresponds to TRBD1 (5 bases). V was trimmed by 6 bases and J by 6 bases, leaving 20 bases between them. The CDR3 is made up of 15 amino acids. The germline CDR1 and CDR2 sequences are MNHEY and SMNVEV (reference sequence). CDR3 sequence reads: CASRWGDGRGDGYTF. CDR3 in DNA: TGTGCCAGCAGATGGGGGGACGGTCGTGGGGATGGCTACACCTTC.

The V gene is TRBV24-1, the J gene TRBJ1-4, with D perhaps TRBD1 (6 bases). The germline gives CDR1 KGHDR, CDR2 SFDVKD. V was trimmed by 6 bases and J by 9 bases, leaving 16 bases between them. This CDR3 has 14 residues. Here the CDR3 reads CATSQGRDSKKLFF. In DNA form, the CDR3 reads TGTGCCACCAGTCAGGGGAGAGATAGTAAAAAACTGTTTTTT.

This chain connects TRBV7-6 to TRBJ1-1, with 9 bases matching TRBD1. The CDR3 has 16 residues. The germline V gene encodes CDR1 SGHVS and CDR2 FNYEAQ. The V gene end was trimmed by 1 base and the J gene end by 5 bases; junction bases not matched to a gene: 8. The CDR3 DNA reads TGTGCCAGCAGCTTAGTTACCGGGACAGGGCAAACTGAAGCTTTCTTT. Protein: CASSLVTGTGQTEAFF.

The chain's CDR3 is CASSHAGGPVKIYNEQFF. In DNA form, the CDR3 reads TGTGCCAGTAGTCACGCAGGGGGCCCCGTGAAAATTTACAATGAGCAGTTCTTC. The rearrangement uses TRBV19 and TRBJ2-1, with 8 bases matching TRBD1. Trimming cost V 5 bases and J 4 bases; bases outside gene matches: 16. From germline, CDR1 is LNHDA and CDR2 SQIVND (reference sequence). CDR3 length equals 18 residues.

This chain uses TRBV9 with TRBJ1-4, with 7 positions matching TRBD1. Germline V lookup: CDR1 SGDLS, CDR2 YYNGEE. After removal of 4 bases from V and 7 bases from J, the junction contained 7 bases not matched to a gene. CDR3 length: 14 amino acids. This CDR3 reads CASSSRQGGEKLFF. CDR3 DNA: TGTGCCAGCAGCTCCAGACAGGGAGGTGAAAAACTGTTTTTT.